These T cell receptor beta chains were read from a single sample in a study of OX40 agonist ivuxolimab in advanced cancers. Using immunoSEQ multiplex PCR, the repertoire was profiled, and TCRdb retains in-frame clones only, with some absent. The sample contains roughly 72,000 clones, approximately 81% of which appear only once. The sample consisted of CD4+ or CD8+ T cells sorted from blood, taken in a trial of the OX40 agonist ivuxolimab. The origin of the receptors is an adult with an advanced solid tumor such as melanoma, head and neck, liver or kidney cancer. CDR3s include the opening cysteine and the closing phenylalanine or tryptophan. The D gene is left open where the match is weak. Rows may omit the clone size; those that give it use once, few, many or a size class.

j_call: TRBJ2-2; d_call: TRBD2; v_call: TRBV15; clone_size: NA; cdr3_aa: CATSSRSGSAYTGELFF; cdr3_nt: TGTGCCACCAGCAGTAGAAGCGGGAGTGCCTACACCGGGGAGCTGTTTTTT
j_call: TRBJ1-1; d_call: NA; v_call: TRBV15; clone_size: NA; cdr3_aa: CATSRDGNTEAFF; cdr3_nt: TGTGCCACCAGCAGGGACGGGAACACTGAAGCTTTCTTT
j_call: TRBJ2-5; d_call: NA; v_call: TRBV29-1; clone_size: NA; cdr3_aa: CSVDDSSWGGETQYF; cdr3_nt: TGCAGCGTTGACGACAGTTCTTGGGGTGGAGAGACCCAGTACTTC
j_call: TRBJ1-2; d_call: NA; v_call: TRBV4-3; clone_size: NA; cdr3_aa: CASSQDSGTTRGYTF; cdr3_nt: TGCGCCAGCAGCCAAGATTCCGGGACGACCCGTGGCTACACCTTC
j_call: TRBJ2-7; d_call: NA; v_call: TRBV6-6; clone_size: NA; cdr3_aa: CASSYSRPPGYEQYF; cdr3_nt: TGTGCCAGCAGTTACTCAAGACCCCCAGGGTACGAGCAGTACTTC
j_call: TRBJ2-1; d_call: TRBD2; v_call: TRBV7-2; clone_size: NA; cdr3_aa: CASRPASGFYNEQFF; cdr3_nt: TGTGCCAGCAGACCCGCTAGCGGTTTCTACAATGAGCAGTTCTTC
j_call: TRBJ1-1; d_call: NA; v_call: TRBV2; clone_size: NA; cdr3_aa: CASTARQPAEAFF; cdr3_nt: TGTGCCAGCACCGCACGTCAGCCCGCTGAAGCTTTCTTT
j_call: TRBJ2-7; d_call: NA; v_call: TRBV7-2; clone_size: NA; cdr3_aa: CASSPRTQGRPSFYEQYF; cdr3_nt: TGTGCCAGCAGCCCCCGTACGCAGGGGAGGCCTTCTTTCTACGAGCAGTACTTC
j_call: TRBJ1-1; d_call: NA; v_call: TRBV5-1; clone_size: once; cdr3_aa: CASSSEENTEAFF; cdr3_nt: TGCGCCAGCAGCTCGGAAGAGAACACTGAAGCTTTCTTT
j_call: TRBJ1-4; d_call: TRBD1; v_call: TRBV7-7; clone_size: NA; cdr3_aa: CASSPRTGVGEKLFF; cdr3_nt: TGTGCTAGCAGCCCGCGGACAGGGGTGGGAGAAAAACTGTTTTTT
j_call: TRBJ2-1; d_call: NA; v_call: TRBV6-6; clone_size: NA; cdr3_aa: CASSYSGENNEQFF; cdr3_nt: TGTGCCAGCAGTTACTCCGGGGAAAACAATGAGCAGTTCTTC
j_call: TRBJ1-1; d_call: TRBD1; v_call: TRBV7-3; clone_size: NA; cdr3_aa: CASSRRQGHTEAFF; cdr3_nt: TGTGCCAGCAGCCGTCGACAGGGCCACACTGAAGCTTTCTTT
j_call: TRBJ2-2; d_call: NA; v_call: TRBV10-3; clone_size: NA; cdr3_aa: CAISVNAGQGNTGELFF; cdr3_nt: TGTGCCATCAGTGTCAACGCGGGGCAGGGGAACACCGGGGAGCTGTTTTTT
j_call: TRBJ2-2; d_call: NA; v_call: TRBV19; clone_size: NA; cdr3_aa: CASSRTPNTGELFF; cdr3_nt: TGTGCCAGTAGTAGGACACCGAACACCGGGGAGCTGTTTTTT
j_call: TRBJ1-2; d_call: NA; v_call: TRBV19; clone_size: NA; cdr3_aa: CASSLGTLKGYTF; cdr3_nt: TGTGCCAGTAGTCTCGGGACACTTAAAGGCTACACCTTC
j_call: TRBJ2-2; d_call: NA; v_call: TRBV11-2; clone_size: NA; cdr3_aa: CASSQTGTGELFF; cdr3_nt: TGTGCCAGCAGCCAGACAGGCACCGGGGAGCTGTTTTTT
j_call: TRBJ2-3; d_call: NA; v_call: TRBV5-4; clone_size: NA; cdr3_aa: CASSLSTDTQYF; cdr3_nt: TGTGCCAGCAGCTTGAGCACAGATACGCAGTATTTT
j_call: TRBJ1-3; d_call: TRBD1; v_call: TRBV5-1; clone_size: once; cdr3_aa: CASSLEGQGSSGNTIYF; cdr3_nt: TGCGCCAGCAGCTTGGAGGGACAGGGTTCGTCGGGAAACACCATATATTTT
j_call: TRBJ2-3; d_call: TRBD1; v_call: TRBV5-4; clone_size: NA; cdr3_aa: CASSPPGQGVGDTQYF; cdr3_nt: TGTGCCAGCAGCCCTCCGGGACAGGGAGTCGGAGATACGCAGTATTTT
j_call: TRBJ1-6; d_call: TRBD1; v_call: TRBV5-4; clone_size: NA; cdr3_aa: CASSLGQGNSPLHF; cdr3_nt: TGTGCCAGCAGCCTAGGACAGGGGAATTCACCCCTCCACTTT
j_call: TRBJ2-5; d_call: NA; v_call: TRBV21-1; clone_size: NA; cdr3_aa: CASSTSGGPVQETQYF; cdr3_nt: TGTGCCAGCAGTACTAGCGGGGGGCCCGTCCAAGAGACCCAGTACTTC
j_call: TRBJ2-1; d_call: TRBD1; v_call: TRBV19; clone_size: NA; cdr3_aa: CASSIGPGTEVGNEQFF; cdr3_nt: TGTGCCAGTAGTATCGGCCCCGGGACAGAAGTCGGCAATGAGCAGTTCTTC
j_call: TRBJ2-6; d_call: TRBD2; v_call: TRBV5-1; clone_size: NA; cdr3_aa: CASSPGGSSGANVLTF; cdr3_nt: TGCGCCAGCAGCCCGGGGGGTTCCTCTGGGGCCAACGTCCTGACTTTC
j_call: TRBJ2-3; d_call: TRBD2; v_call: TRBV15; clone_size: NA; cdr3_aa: CATSGRGQGTDTQYF; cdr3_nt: TGTGCCACCAGCGGGAGGGGTCAGGGCACAGATACGCAGTATTTT
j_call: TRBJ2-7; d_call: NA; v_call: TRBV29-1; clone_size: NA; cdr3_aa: CSVEDFSGIEQYF; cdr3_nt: TGCAGCGTTGAAGATTTTTCAGGGATCGAGCAGTACTTC
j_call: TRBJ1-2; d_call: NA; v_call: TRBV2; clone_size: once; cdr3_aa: CASSDPGAVLIGYGYTF; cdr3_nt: TGTGCCAGCAGTGATCCAGGGGCGGTTTTAATCGGCTATGGCTACACCTTC
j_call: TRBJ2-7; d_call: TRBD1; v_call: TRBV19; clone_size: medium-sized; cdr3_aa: CASSIEDRVGYEQYF; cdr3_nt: TGTGCCAGTAGTATCGAGGACAGGGTGGGGTACGAGCAGTACTTC
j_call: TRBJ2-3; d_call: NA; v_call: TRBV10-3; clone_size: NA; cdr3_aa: CAISEWKGGNPSTDTQYF; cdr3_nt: TGTGCCATCAGTGAGTGGAAAGGGGGAAATCCTAGCACAGATACGCAGTATTTT
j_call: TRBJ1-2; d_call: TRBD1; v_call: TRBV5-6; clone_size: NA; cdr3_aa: CASSGQGHNYGYTF; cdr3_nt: TGTGCCAGCAGTGGACAGGGGCACAACTATGGCTACACCTTC
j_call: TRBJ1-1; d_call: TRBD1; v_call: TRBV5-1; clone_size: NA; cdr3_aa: CASSSLGQGGTEAFF; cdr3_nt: TGCGCCAGCAGCTCCCTCGGACAGGGGGGGACTGAAGCTTTCTTT
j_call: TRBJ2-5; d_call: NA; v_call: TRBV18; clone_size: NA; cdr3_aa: CASSPEETQYF; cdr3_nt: TGTGCCAGCTCACCAGAGGAGACCCAGTACTTC
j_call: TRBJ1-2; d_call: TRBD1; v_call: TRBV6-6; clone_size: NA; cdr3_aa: CASTSLGQGYGYTF; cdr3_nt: TGTGCCAGCACTTCCCTGGGACAGGGATATGGCTACACCTTC
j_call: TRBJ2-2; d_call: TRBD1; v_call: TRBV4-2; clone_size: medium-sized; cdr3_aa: CASSPRGADRGLTGELFF; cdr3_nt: TGTGCCAGCAGCCCGAGGGGGGCCGACAGGGGGCTTACCGGGGAGCTGTTTTTT
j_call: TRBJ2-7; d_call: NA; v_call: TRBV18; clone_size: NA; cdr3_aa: CASSAGDSYEQYF; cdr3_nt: TGTGCCAGCTCTGCAGGGGACTCCTACGAGCAGTACTTC
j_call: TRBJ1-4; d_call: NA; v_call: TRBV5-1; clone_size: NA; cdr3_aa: CASTKDPTKEKLFF; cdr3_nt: TGCGCCAGCACTAAAGACCCGACAAAGGAAAAACTGTTTTTT
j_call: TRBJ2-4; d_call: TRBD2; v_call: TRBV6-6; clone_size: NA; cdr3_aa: CASSSRTSGKNIQYF; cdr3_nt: TGTGCCAGCAGTTCCCGGACTAGCGGCAAAAACATTCAGTACTTC
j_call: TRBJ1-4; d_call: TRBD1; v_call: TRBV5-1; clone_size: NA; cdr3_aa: CASSSQGATNEKLFF; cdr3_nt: TGCGCCAGCAGCTCCCAGGGGGCGACTAATGAAAAACTGTTTTTT
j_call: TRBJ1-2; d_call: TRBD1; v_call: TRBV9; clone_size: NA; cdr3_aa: CASSVVGQGQSRGYTF; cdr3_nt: TGTGCCAGCAGCGTAGTTGGACAGGGTCAATCTCGAGGCTACACCTTC
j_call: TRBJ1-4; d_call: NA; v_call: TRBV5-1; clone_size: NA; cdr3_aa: CASSLSVDEKLFF; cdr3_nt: TGCGCCAGCAGCTTGTCGGTGGATGAAAAACTGTTTTTT
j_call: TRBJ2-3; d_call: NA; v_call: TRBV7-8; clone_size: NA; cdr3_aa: CASSLVETTDTQYF; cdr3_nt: TGTGCCAGCAGCTTAGTAGAAACCACAGATACGCAGTATTTT
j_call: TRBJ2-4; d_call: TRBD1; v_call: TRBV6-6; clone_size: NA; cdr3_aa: CASSTGQGNIQYF; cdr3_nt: TGTGCCAGCAGTACGGGACAGGGAAACATTCAGTACTTC
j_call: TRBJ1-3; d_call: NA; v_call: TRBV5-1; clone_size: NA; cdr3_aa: CASSFQGTGNTIYF; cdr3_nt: TGCGCCAGCAGCTTCCAGGGGACTGGAAACACCATATATTTT
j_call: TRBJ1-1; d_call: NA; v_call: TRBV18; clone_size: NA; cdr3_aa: CASSLDTKFLAFF; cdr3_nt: TGTGCCAGCTCACTAGACACAAAGTTCTTAGCTTTCTTT
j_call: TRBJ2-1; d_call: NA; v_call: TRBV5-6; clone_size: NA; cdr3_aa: CASSFATTKEQFF; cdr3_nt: TGTGCCAGCAGCTTCGCGACAACGAAGGAGCAGTTCTTC
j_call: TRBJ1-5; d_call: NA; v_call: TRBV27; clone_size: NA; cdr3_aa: CASSLTPTVQPQHF; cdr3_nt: TGTGCCAGCAGCTTGACACCTACGGTACAGCCCCAGCATTTT
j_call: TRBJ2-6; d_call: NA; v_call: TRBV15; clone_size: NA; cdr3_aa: CATSRGGSGANVLTF; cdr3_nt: TGTGCCACCAGCAGAGGAGGGTCTGGGGCCAACGTCCTGACTTTC
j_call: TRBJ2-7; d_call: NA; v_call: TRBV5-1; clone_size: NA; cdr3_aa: CASSFSGQYEQYF; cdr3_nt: TGCGCCAGCAGCTTTTCAGGACAGTACGAGCAGTACTTC
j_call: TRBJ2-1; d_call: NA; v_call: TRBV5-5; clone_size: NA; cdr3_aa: CASSLVRAGDSNEQFF; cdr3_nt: TGTGCCAGCAGCTTAGTTCGGGCAGGGGATAGCAATGAGCAGTTCTTC
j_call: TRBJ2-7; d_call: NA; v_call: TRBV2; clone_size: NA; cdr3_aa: CASQYRVSSYEQYF; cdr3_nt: TGTGCCAGCCAATACAGGGTTAGCTCCTACGAGCAGTACTTC
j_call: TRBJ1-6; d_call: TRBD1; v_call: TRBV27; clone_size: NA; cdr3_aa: CASRNPTGDLSPLHF; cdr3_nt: TGTGCCAGCAGGAACCCGACAGGGGATTTATCACCCCTCCACTTT
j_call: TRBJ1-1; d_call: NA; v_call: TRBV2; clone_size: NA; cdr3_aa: CASRPERAEAFF; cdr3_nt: TGTGCCAGCCGGCCCGAGAGGGCTGAAGCTTTCTTT
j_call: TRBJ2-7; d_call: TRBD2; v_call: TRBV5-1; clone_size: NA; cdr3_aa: CASSLTSGSYEQYF; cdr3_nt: TGCGCCAGCAGCTTGACTAGCGGATCCTACGAGCAGTACTTC
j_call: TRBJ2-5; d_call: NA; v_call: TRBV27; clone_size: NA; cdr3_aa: CASNMDTKETQYF; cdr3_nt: TGTGCCAGCAATATGGACACGAAAGAGACCCAGTACTTC
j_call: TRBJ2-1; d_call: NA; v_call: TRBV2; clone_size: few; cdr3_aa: CASSELLSSYNEQFF; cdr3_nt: TGTGCCAGCAGTGAGCTATTGAGCTCCTACAATGAGCAGTTCTTC
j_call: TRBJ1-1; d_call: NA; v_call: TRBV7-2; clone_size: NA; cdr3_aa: CASSWGRESEAFF; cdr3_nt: TGTGCCAGCAGCTGGGGACGGGAATCTGAAGCTTTCTTT
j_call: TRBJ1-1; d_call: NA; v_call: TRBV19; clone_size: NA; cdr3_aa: CASNLVGTLNTEAFF; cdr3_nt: TGTGCCAGCAATTTGGTGGGGACGTTGAACACTGAAGCTTTCTTT